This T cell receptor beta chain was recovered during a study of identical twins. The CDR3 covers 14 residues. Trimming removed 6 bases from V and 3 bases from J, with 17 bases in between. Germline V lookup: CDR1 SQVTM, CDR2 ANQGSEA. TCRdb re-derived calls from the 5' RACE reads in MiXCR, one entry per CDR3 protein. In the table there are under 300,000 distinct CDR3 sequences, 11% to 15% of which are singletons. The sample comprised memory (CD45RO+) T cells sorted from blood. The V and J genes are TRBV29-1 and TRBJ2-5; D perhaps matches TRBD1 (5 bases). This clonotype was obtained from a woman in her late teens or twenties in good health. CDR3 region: CSVRKGRAEETQYF. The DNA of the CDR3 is TGCAGCGTCCGAAAGGGCAGGGCGGAAGAGACCCAGTACTTC.